The rows below give T cell receptor beta chains drawn from one sample of a study of CXCR3-negative and CXCR3-positive naive CD8 T cells. One entry per CDR3 protein, without DNA, is what TCRdb gives after re-calling the 5' RACE reads. This repertoire includes about 50,000 distinct CDR3 sequences. What was sequenced was naive CXCR3- CD8+ T cells from blood. Source of these receptors: a human donor in good health. Some clones in this sample may be carry-over from other donors' samples. The CDR3 runs from the conserved cysteine through the conserved F or W.

TRBV20-1	TRBJ1-1	CSARIQGLNTEAFF
TRBV25-1	TRBJ1-3	CASSEEVEGNTIYF
TRBV7-9	TRBJ1-1	CASSFGVSLKNTEAFF
TRBV7-3	TRBJ2-7	CASSSEDSYEQYF
TRBV28	TRBJ2-2	CASSADRDGNTGELFF
TRBV9	TRBJ1-1	CASRPTGGKGNTEAFF
TRBV29-1	TRBJ2-3	CSPDQGRSTDTQYF
TRBV14	TRBJ2-7	CASSQAQTTTGVSYEQYF
TRBV6-2/TRBV6-3	TRBJ2-1	CASSYHPGDSYNEQFF
TRBV18	TRBJ2-1	CASSPPISQGLDEQFF
TRBV9	TRBJ2-1	CASSVGQVNEQFF
TRBV3-1	TRBJ2-2	CASRPRTGDTGELFF
TRBV14	TRBJ2-7	CASSPLDSGMTYEQYF
TRBV7-9	TRBJ2-7	CASYSLASANHEQYF
TRBV10-3	TRBJ1-1	CAIRGGGYTEAFF
TRBV27	TRBJ1-2	CASRPDGQGRDYGYTF
TRBV7-6	TRBJ2-7	CASSLGGGRPYEQYF
TRBV29-1	TRBJ2-5	CSVAGGSSQETQYF
TRBV4-3	TRBJ2-2	CASSTLTTGELFF
TRBV6-6	TRBJ2-1	CASSYSVAGLYNEQFF
TRBV29-1	TRBJ2-2	CSVEGWNTGELFF
TRBV5-1	TRBJ1-2	CASSSVPDSGTPNYGYTF
TRBV30	TRBJ1-2	CAWRMFTGISYGYTF
TRBV27	TRBJ2-2	CASSLWGTNTGELFF
TRBV29-1	TRBJ2-5	CSVEDEAQHLPEGGEETQYF
TRBV7-2	TRBJ2-7	CASSSVAGASYEQYF
TRBV21-1	TRBJ2-7	CASSSQGDEDEQYF
TRBV4-3	TRBJ2-7	CASSQGGPSTYEQYF
TRBV20-1	TRBJ1-1	CSARRGPWDPRDAEAFF
TRBV9	TRBJ2-1	CASSVLTPMNNEQFF
TRBV27	TRBJ2-4	CASSLGGLNIQYF
TRBV3-1	TRBJ2-7	CASSQVSYTDREDEQYF
TRBV7-2	TRBJ2-5	CVCSGGAGETQYF
TRBV20-1	TRBJ1-2	CSARANPLMKDYGYTF
TRBV10-2	TRBJ2-7	CASSGPGQGAHEQYF
TRBV3-1	TRBJ2-7	CASSQDLGQEDEQYF
TRBV5-1	TRBJ2-1	CASRDPSGGDEQFF
TRBV7-2	TRBJ2-7	CASSKDINNPYEQYF
TRBV19	TRBJ2-1	CASSIVRLAGERSSYNEQFF
TRBV29-1	TRBJ2-7	CSVVFRGEQYF
TRBV29-1	TRBJ2-7	CSVAGTSLNRDEQYF
TRBV7-9	TRBJ2-7	CASSYGTASHEQYF
TRBV29-1	TRBJ1-2	CGVVQNYGYTF
TRBV20-1	TRBJ2-7	CSAKMGLAGSYEQYF
TRBV14	TRBJ2-7	CASSQEAGYSYEQYF
TRBV4-3	TRBJ2-5	CASSPSTGVGETQYF
TRBV19	TRBJ2-1	CASSIGNEQFF
TRBV25-1	TRBJ2-5	CASSGSGQETQYF
TRBV7-2	TRBJ2-3	CASSELAGGPGDTQYF
TRBV4-3	TRBJ2-1	CASSRDSGQGSGEQFF
TRBV28	TRBJ2-2	CASEIGGELFF
TRBV7-2	TRBJ2-1	CASSWGGSDEQFF
TRBV7-3	TRBJ1-2	CASSPGPSQGPYGYTF
TRBV29-1	TRBJ2-7	CSVPGPTYEQYF